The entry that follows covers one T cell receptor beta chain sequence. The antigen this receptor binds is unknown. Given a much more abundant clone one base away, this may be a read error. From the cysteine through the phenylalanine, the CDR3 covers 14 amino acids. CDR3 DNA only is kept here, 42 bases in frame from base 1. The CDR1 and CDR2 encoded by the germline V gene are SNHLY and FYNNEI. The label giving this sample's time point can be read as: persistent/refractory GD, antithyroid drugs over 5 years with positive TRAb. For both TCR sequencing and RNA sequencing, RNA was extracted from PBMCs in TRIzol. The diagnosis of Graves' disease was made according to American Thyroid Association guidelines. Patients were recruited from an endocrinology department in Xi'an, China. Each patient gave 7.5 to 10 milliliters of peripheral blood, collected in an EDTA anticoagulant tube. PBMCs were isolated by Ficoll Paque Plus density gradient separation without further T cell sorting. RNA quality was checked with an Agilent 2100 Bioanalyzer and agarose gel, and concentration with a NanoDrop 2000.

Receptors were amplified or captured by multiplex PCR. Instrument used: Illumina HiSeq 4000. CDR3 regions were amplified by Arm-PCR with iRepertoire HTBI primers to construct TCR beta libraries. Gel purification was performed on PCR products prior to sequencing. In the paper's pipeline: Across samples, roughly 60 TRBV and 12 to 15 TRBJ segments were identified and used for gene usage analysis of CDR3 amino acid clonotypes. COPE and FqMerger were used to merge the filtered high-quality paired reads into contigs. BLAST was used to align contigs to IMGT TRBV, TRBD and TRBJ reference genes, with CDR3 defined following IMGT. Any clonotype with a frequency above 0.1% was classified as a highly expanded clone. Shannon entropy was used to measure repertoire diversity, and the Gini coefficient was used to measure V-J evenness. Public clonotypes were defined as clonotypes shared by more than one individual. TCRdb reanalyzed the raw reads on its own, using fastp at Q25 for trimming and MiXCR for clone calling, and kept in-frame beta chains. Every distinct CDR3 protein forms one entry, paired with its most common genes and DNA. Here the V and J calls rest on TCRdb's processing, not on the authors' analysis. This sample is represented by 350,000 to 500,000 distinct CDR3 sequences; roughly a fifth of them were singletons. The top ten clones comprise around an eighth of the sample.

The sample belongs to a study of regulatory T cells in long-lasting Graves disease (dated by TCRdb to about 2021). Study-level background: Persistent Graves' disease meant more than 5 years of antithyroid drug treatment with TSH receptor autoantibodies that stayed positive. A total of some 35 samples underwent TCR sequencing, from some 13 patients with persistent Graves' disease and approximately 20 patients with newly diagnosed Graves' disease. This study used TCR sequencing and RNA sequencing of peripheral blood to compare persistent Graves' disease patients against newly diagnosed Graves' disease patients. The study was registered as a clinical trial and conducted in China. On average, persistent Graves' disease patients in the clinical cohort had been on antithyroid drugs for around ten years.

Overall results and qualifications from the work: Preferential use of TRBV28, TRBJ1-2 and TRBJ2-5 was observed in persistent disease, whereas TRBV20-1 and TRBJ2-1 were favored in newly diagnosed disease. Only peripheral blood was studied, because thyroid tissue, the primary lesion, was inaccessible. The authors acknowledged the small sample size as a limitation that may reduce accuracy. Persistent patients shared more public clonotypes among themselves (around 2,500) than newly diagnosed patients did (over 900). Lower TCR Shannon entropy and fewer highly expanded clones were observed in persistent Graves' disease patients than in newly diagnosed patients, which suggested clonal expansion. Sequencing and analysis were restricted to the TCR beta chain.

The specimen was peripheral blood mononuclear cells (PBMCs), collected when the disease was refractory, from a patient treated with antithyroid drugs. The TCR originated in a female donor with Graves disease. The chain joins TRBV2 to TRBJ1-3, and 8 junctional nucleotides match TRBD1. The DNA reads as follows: TGTGCCAGCAGTCACAGGGGGTCTGAAAACACCATATATTTT. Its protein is CASSHRGSENTIYF.